Below, 9 T cell receptor beta chains from the same sample are listed, as sequenced in a study of regulatory T cells in long-lasting Graves disease. This sample's time point: persistent/refractory GD, antithyroid drugs over 5 years with positive TRAb. Following extraction of RNA from PBMCs, that RNA was used to make the TCR library. According to the study, TCR beta libraries were built with iRepertoire HTBI primers and CDR3-region Arm-PCR. One entry per CDR3 protein, called by TCRdb with MiXCR from the multiplex PCR reads. The sample lists 650,000 to 850,000 distinct CDR3 sequences, about 32% occurring once. Here the sequenced sample was peripheral blood mononuclear cells (PBMCs), taken when the disease was refractory, from a patient treated with antithyroid drugs. The receptors were gathered from a female donor with Graves disease.

The V call is TRBV15, the J call TRBJ1-2; 11 bases map to TRBD1. V was clipped by 3 bases and J by 4 bases; unmatched bases: 4. The CDR3 sequence is 15 residues long. Germline V gene lookup returns CDR1 LNHNV and CDR2 YYDKDF (reference sequence). CDR3 nucleotide sequence: TGTGCCACCAGCAGGTGGACAGGGGGCGTCTATGGCTACACCTTC. Translating it yields CATSRWTGGVYGYTF.

V is TRBV20-1 and J is TRBJ1-1; 8 bases align to TRBD1. Germline CDR1 and CDR2: DFQATT and SNEGSKA (reference sequence). CDR3 length: 14 residues. V shed 0 bases, J shed 10 bases, and the junction held 10 bases outside the gene matches. The CDR3 DNA follows: TGCAGTGCTAGAGAAAGGACAGGGATTTATGTAGCTTTCTTT. Translation gives CSARERTGIYVAFF.

The CDR3 here is CSAPTTGIYGYTF. CDR3 DNA sequence: TGCAGTGCTCCGACGACAGGGATCTATGGCTACACCTTC. The chain is built from TRBV20-1 and TRBJ1-2, with 7 bases that match TRBD1. CDR3 length: 13 residues. Germline values: CDR1 DFQATT, CDR2 SNEGSKA (reference sequence). V shed 5 bases, J shed 4 bases, and the junction held 7 bases outside the gene matches.

CDR3 sequence (DNA): TGTGCCAGCAGTTTCTTGGTCTATTACGCGAACACCGGGGAGCTGTTTTTT. Residues: CASSFLVYYANTGELFF. The rearrangement uses TRBV27 and TRBJ2-2; D gene unclear. Germline V gene data show CDR1 as MNHEY and CDR2 as SMNVEV (reference sequence). The CDR3 consists of 17 residues. The germline V and J ends were trimmed by 3 bases and 0 bases, with 14 bases remaining between them.

The V gene is TRBV14, the J gene TRBJ1-1; TRBD1 might be the D (6 bases). Germline V gene data show CDR1 as SGHDN and CDR2 as FVKESK. The V and J ends lost 2 bases and 3 bases respectively, with 10 bases between them. This CDR3 is built from 14 residues. This CDR3 is CASSQTTGYTEAFF. The CDR3 DNA sequence: TGTGCCAGCAGCCAAACCACAGGGTACACTGAAGCTTTCTTT.

This clonotype has only a few counts. This sequence joins TRBV9 and TRBJ2-2; 7 nucleotides agree with TRBD2. Germline CDR1 reads SGDLS; CDR2 reads YYNGEE. CDR3 length: 17 amino acids. With 3 bases clipped from V and 3 bases from J, the junction kept 11 bases outside the gene matches. CDR3 region: CASSEPENLADTGELFF. The CDR3 region has the DNA TGTGCCAGCAGCGAACCGGAGAACCTAGCGGACACCGGGGAGCTGTTTTTT.

This clonotype showed up just a few times. The V and J genes are TRBV14 and TRBJ1-2; a possible D gene is TRBD1 (6 bases). CDR1 and CDR2 from the germline V gene are SGHDN and FVKESK. The CDR3 runs to 14 residues. V gave up 5 bases and J gave up 6 bases, with 16 bases separating them. The CDR3 DNA reads TGTGCCAGCAGCACCTACAGGGAGGGCGATGGCTACACCTTC. Its translation is CASSTYREGDGYTF.

J is TRBJ2-7 and V is TRBV28; 10 bases are a match to TRBD1. The CDR3 length is 17 residues. Germline V gene sequence: CDR1 MDHEN, CDR2 SYDVKM. J gave up 4 bases and V 4 bases, and 13 bases lay outside the gene matches. This chain's CDR3 is CASSSPLDRGRGYEQYF. The CDR3 DNA sequence: TGTGCCAGCAGTTCCCCGCTCGACAGGGGGCGCGGGTACGAGCAGTACTTC.

The chain combines TRBV2 with TRBJ2-3; D unclear. CDR1 is SNHLY, CDR2 FYNNEI, per germline. Trimming stripped 4 bases from V and 8 bases from J, with 4 bases between. The length of the CDR3 is 10 residues. This CDR3 is CASSGRTQYF. The CDR3 DNA is TGTGCCAGCAGTGGGCGTACGCAGTATTTT.